This is a list of T cell receptor beta chains from one sample in a study of graft-versus-host responses after intestinal transplantation. Sequenced by immunoSEQ multiplex PCR; TCRdb stores in-frame clones only, minus some. The repertoire holds about 93,000 clones, roughly four fifths seen once, with approximately 0.84% in the top ten. Antigens for these TCRs are unknown. Sequences were derived from unstimulated CD4+ T cells sorted from spleen or lymph node cells, sampled before intestinal transplant. These receptors were taken from a human donor who received an intestinal transplant. Both conserved end residues are part of each CDR3. D genes are given only for firm matches. Clone size is stated in some rows and not others, as once, few, many or a class when expanded.

TRBV18	TRBJ1-6	TRBD1	NA	CASSPSGGINSPLHF	TGTGCCAGCTCACCGTCAGGGGGGATTAATTCACCCCTCCACTTT
TRBV5-1	TRBJ1-2	TRBD1	NA	CASSVTGGLGYGYTF	TGCGCCAGCAGCGTGACAGGGGGCCTCGGCTATGGCTACACCTTC
TRBV5-1	TRBJ2-5	NA	once	CASSRETVAETQYF	TGCGCCAGCAGCCGGGAAACAGTCGCCGAGACCCAGTACTTC
TRBV28	TRBJ2-7	TRBD1	NA	CASSSQPGQAYEQYF	TGTGCCAGCAGTTCACAACCGGGACAGGCCTACGAGCAGTACTTC
TRBV6-1	TRBJ2-3	NA	few	CASSGNRAWEDTQYF	TGTGCCAGCAGTGGGAACAGGGCCTGGGAAGATACGCAGTATTTT
TRBV27	TRBJ1-1	TRBD1	NA	CASRAFRDRGATEAFF	TGTGCCAGCAGGGCTTTCCGGGACAGGGGGGCCACTGAAGCTTTCTTT
TRBV2	TRBJ2-5	NA	NA	CASSETGFKETQYF	TGTGCCAGCAGTGAAACAGGGTTCAAAGAGACCCAGTACTTC
TRBV5-4	TRBJ2-5	TRBD2	NA	CASSFPRTSGVQETQYF	TGTGCCAGCAGCTTCCCTCGGACTAGCGGGGTCCAAGAGACCCAGTACTTC
TRBV30	TRBJ1-2	NA	NA	CAWSVLTGGGYTF	TGTGCCTGGAGTGTATTGACAGGAGGTGGCTACACCTTC
TRBV2	TRBJ2-1	NA	NA	CASRRGGLNEQFF	TGTGCCAGCAGGAGGGGGGGCCTAAATGAGCAGTTCTTC
TRBV7-2	TRBJ2-7	NA	NA	CASSLGSYEQYF	TGTGCCAGCAGCTTAGGGAGTTACGAGCAGTACTTC
TRBV28	TRBJ2-7	TRBD2	NA	CASSLGTSGSYEQYF	TGTGCCAGCAGTTTAGGGACTAGCGGTTCCTACGAGCAGTACTTC
TRBV7-6	TRBJ2-3	NA	NA	CASSLAGRGGTDTQYF	TGTGCCAGCAGCTTAGCAGGGAGGGGGGGCACAGATACGCAGTATTTT
TRBV6-6	TRBJ1-6	TRBD1	NA	CASSNWGTGLSPLHF	TGTGCCAGCAGTAATTGGGGGACAGGGCTATCACCCCTCCACTTT
TRBV6-6	TRBJ2-7	NA	few	CASSSPEVAYEQYF	TGTGCCAGCAGTTCCCCGGAGGTCGCCTACGAGCAGTACTTC
TRBV7-8	TRBJ1-4	NA	NA	CASSVGGDTNEKLFF	TGTGCCAGCAGCGTGGGGGGAGACACTAATGAAAAACTGTTTTTT
TRBV21-1	TRBJ1-2	NA	NA	CASSKGDNDGYTF	TGTGCCAGCAGCAAAGGGGACAACGATGGCTACACCTTC
TRBV5-1	TRBJ2-7	NA	once	CASSLVTEGAEQYF	TGCGCCAGCAGCTTGGTCACCGAAGGGGCTGAGCAGTACTTC
TRBV28	TRBJ1-2	NA	NA	CASNGGDGGQIYGYTF	TGTGCCAGCAACGGGGGGGATGGGGGGCAAATCTATGGCTACACCTTC
TRBV6-5	TRBJ2-1	TRBD2	NA	CASSGTRGNKFF	TGTGCCAGCAGTGGGACTAGAGGAAATAAGTTCTTC
TRBV5-8	TRBJ2-7	TRBD1	NA	CASSRGQGYEQYF	TGTGCCAGCAGCCGGGGACAGGGTTACGAGCAGTACTTC
TRBV10-3	TRBJ1-4	TRBD1	NA	CAISISGGDEKLFF	TGTGCCATCAGTATTTCAGGGGGTGATGAAAAACTGTTTTTT
TRBV19	TRBJ2-7	TRBD1	NA	CASSTRTGQPYEQYF	TGTGCCAGTAGTACTCGGACAGGTCAACCCTACGAGCAGTACTTC
TRBV28	TRBJ2-6	NA	NA	CASTRRGAGANVLTF	TGTGCCAGCACCCGCAGGGGTGCGGGGGCCAACGTCCTGACTTTC
TRBV11-2	TRBJ1-2	TRBD1	NA	CASSLSTTGVVGYTF	TGTGCCAGCAGCTTATCTACTACAGGGGTCGTTGGCTACACCTTC